The present entry profiles one T cell receptor beta chain with its context. The germline V gene encodes CDR1 SGHNT and CDR2 YENEEA. CDR3 size: 12 residues. V was clipped by 3 bases and J by 5 bases, with 5 bases between them. The data stem from a study of blood T cell repertoires in COVID-19. At the level of the study: Spain, Italy and the United States supplied samples that represented acute and convalescent COVID-19. From T cells, B-cell-depleted T cells, or PBMCs came the material, which was cDNA or gDNA.

In the original processing: Amplification from reference gene primers served as the basis for estimated nucleated cell counts. Data came from immunoSEQ multiplex PCR; TCRdb stores just in-frame clones and leaves some out. D and trimming come from the DNA, and the V and J calls and clone size come from that table. The sample consists of about 35,000 clones, just over 90% of them appearing once. This clonotype was obtained from a man aged 50 or older with active COVID-19. The gene calls are TRBV11-3 and TRBJ2-1; D unresolved. The sample was peripheral blood. This chain's CDR3 is CASSFVNNEQFF. The CDR3, as DNA: TGTGCCAGCAGCTTCGTAAACAATGAGCAGTTCTTC. Using reference TRBV11-3 and TRBJ2-1 for the parts outside the CDR3, the full variable domain is EAGVVQSPRYKIIEKKQPVAFWCNPISGHNTLYWYLQNLGQGPELLIRYENEEAVDDSQLPKDRFSAERLKGVDSTLKIQPAELGDSAVYLCASSFVNNEQFFGPGTRLTVL.